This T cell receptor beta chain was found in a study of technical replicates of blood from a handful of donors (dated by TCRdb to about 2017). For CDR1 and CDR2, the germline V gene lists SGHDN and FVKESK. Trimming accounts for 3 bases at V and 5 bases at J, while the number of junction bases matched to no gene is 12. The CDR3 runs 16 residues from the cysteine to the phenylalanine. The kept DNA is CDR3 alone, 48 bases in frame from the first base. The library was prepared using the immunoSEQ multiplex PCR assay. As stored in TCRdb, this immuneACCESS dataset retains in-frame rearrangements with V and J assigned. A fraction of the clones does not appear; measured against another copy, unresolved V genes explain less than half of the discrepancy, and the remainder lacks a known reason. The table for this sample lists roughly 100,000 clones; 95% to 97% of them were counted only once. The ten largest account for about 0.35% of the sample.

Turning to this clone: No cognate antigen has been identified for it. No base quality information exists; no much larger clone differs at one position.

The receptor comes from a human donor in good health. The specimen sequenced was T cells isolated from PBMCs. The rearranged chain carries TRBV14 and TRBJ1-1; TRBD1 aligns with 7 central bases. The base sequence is TGTGCCAGCAGCCAGACAGGGACCTTTGACGGGACTGAAGCTTTCTTT. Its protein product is CASSQTGTFDGTEAFF.